What follows are 17 T cell receptor beta chains derived from one specimen sequenced in a study of cytomegalovirus exposure and HLA in healthy donors. Researchers ran the PCR with 60 Vbeta and 13 Jbeta primers. Data came from immunoSEQ multiplex PCR; TCRdb stores just in-frame clones and leaves some out. The sample shows about 95,000 clones, 70% to 80% of them seen only once. Material: PBMCs. These receptors were taken from a man younger than 35 in good health and CMV-seropositive.

This sequence joins TRBV6-1 and TRBJ2-5, with TRBD1 matching 11 bases. Germline CDR1 and CDR2: MNHNS and SASEGT. V lost 8 bases and J lost 0; bases outside the gene matches: 2. This CDR3 has 14 residues. The CDR3 here is CASRDRGYQETQYF. CDR3 bases: TGTGCCAGCCGGGACAGGGGGTACCAAGAGACCCAGTACTTC.

This clone has just one count. J is TRBJ2-7 and V is TRBV6-1, with 7 bases identical to TRBD2. The CDR3 is 12 residues long. The V segment lost 4 bases and the J segment 4 bases; nucleotides outside the gene matches: 1. Germline CDR1 is MNHNS and CDR2 is SASEGT. The CDR3 DNA is TGTGCCAGCAGTGGGGGGGGGTACGAGCAGTACTTC. Protein sequence: CASSGGGYEQYF.

The gene calls are TRBV19 and TRBJ2-1; 8 nucleotides align to TRBD1. The CDR3 has 15 amino acids. In germline, CDR1 is LNHDA, CDR2 SQIVND (reference sequence). Trimming removed 7 bases from V and 2 bases from J; junction bases left unmatched: 7. This CDR3 reads CASTPDRAPYNEQFF. The CDR3 nucleotides read TGTGCCAGTACCCCGGACAGGGCGCCCTACAATGAGCAGTTCTTC.

This rearrangement joins TRBV30 to TRBJ1-1; D gene unclear. Germline V gene data show CDR1 as GTSNPN and CDR2 as SVGIG (reference sequence). The CDR3 has 13 residues. Trimming pared 0 bases from V and 0 bases from J, leaving 5 bases between. CDR3 sequence: CAWSVTVNTEAFF. CDR3 DNA sequence: TGTGCCTGGAGTGTAACAGTGAACACTGAAGCTTTCTTT.

The J gene is TRBJ1-1, the V gene TRBV5-6; a weak D match, TRBD1 (6 bases). Trimming took 4 bases from V and 1 from J, leaving 14 bases between them. The CDR3 totals 15 residues. Germline values: CDR1 SGHDT, CDR2 YYEEEE. CDR3: CASSVSGTTNTEAFF. The CDR3, as DNA: TGTGCCAGCAGCGTTTCCGGGACAACGAACACTGAAGCTTTCTTT.

Only a few counts were recorded for this clone. The chain has TRBV6-6 and TRBJ1-1, with 8 nucleotides matching TRBD1. V dropped 4 bases and J dropped 7; count of bases not matched to a gene: 8. The CDR3 totals 14 residues. CDR1 is MNHNY and CDR2 is SVGAGI in the germline V gene (reference sequence). Written as DNA, the CDR3 is TGTGCCAGCAGTTTTCCGACAGGGGCTAATGAAGCTTTCTTT. Translating gives CASSFPTGANEAFF.

This chain uses TRBV27 with TRBJ2-6; TRBD1 aligns across 8 bases. The CDR3 is 16 residues long. Germline assignment: CDR1 MNHEY and CDR2 SMNVEV (reference sequence). Losses at the gene ends were 5 bases for V and 2 bases for J; bases not matched to a gene: 5. This CDR3 is CASSATGAPGANVLTF. The CDR3 DNA is TGTGCCAGCAGTGCGACAGGGGCCCCTGGGGCCAACGTCCTGACTTTC.

The rearrangement uses TRBV4-2 and TRBJ2-7, with D possibly TRBD2 on 5 matching bases. The V and J ends lost 0 bases and 8 bases respectively, with 20 bases between them. The length of the CDR3 is 16 residues. CDR1 and CDR2 (germline): LGHNA, YNFKEQ. DNA of the CDR3: TGTGCCAGCAGCCAAGAGTTGGAGGTCGGTAAGTGGAAGCAGTACTTC. Protein: CASSQELEVGKWKQYF.

The V call is TRBV29-1, the J call TRBJ2-3; D is perhaps TRBD2 (6 bases). The CDR3 is 14 amino acids. The V end was cut by 7 bases, the J end by 0 bases, with 14 bases between. Germline values: CDR1 SQVTM, CDR2 ANQGSEA. The CDR3 region is CSAVDYGSTDTQYF. The CDR3 nucleotides are TGCAGCGCCGTGGACTATGGGAGCACAGATACGCAGTATTTT.

The chain has TRBV6-5 and TRBJ1-6, with a tentative D call TRBD1 (6 bases). The germline V gene encodes CDR1 MNHEY and CDR2 SVGAGI. Trimming removed 6 bases from V and 12 bases from J, with 15 bases in between. The length of the CDR3 is 13 residues. This CDR3 reads CASRWGQKEPLHF. In nucleotides, the CDR3 is TGTGCCAGCAGGTGGGGGCAAAAGGAACCCCTCCACTTT.

The gene calls are TRBV10-3 and TRBJ2-7; 7 nucleotides align to TRBD1. The germline V gene has CDR1 ENHRY and CDR2 SYGVKD. CDR3 length: 15 residues. V lost 5 bases, J lost 3 bases, and 10 bases stayed unmatched. CDR3: CAISLMPGQYYEQYF. The CDR3 DNA reads as TGTGCCATCAGTCTTATGCCGGGACAGTACTACGAGCAGTACTTC.

The chain uses TRBV28 and TRBJ1-2; D is ambiguous. The CDR3 runs 12 residues. V was cut by 6 bases and J by 3 bases, with 8 bases left in between. In germline, CDR1 is MDHEN, CDR2 SYDVKM. CDR3 in DNA: TGTGCCAGCAGACTCCTACACTATGGCTACACCTTC. Its translation is CASRLLHYGYTF.

This clone was seen a handful of times. This chain links TRBV7-9 with TRBJ1-6, with a tentative D call TRBD1 (6 bases). This CDR3 is built from 16 residues. Germline assignment: CDR1 SEHNR and CDR2 FQNEAQ (reference sequence). Trimming left V 3 bases short and J 5 bases short, with 14 bases between. CDR3: CASSFKGGAHNSPLHF. The CDR3 DNA reads as TGTGCCAGCAGCTTTAAAGGGGGAGCCCATAATTCACCCCTCCACTTT.

V is TRBV25-1 and J is TRBJ2-2, with 7 bases aligning to TRBD1. CDR3 length equals 15 residues. The J segment lost 5 bases and the V segment lost 1 base, leaving 4 bases of the junction unmatched. Germline V gene sequence: CDR1 MGHDK, CDR2 SYGVNS. CDR3 protein: CASSESGTDTGELFF. The CDR3 nucleotides are TGTGCCAGCAGTGAATCCGGGACAGATACCGGGGAGCTGTTTTTT.

This clone was seen a single time. This sequence joins TRBV7-2 and TRBJ2-5; 9 bases fit TRBD1. V gave up 2 bases and J gave up 5 bases; unmatched junction bases: 6. The V gene's germline CDR1 is SGHTA and CDR2 FQGNSA. This CDR3 has 15 residues. The DNA for the CDR3 is TGTGCCAGCAGCTTATGGGGGACAGGGAAGGAGACCCAGTACTTC. It encodes CASSLWGTGKETQYF. Full variable domain (remainder filled in from reference TRBV7-2 and TRBJ2-5): GAGVSQSPSNKVTEKGKDVELRCDPISGHTALYWYRQSLGQGLEFLIYFQGNSAPDKSGLPSDRFSAERTGGSVSTLTIQRTQQEDSAVYLCASSLWGTGKETQYFGPGTRLLVL.

The rearrangement joins TRBV5-5 to TRBJ1-1; D unresolved. V dropped 0 bases and J dropped 8 bases, with 8 bases sitting between them. The length of the CDR3 is 12 residues. CDR1 and CDR2 from the germline V gene are SGHKS and YYEKEE (reference sequence). The CDR3, as DNA: TGTGCCAGCAGCTTGGGAAACGGGGAAGCTTTCTTT. It yields the protein CASSLGNGEAFF.

This clone has a handful of counts. The J gene is TRBJ1-5, the V gene TRBV9, with D possibly TRBD1 on 6 matching bases. Germline values: CDR1 SGDLS, CDR2 YYNGEE. V dropped 4 bases and J dropped 7 bases, with 9 bases sitting between them. This CDR3 region has 12 residues. CDR3 sequence reads: CASSPRGQPQHF. CDR3 coding DNA: TGTGCCAGCAGCCCGAGGGGGCAGCCCCAGCATTTT.